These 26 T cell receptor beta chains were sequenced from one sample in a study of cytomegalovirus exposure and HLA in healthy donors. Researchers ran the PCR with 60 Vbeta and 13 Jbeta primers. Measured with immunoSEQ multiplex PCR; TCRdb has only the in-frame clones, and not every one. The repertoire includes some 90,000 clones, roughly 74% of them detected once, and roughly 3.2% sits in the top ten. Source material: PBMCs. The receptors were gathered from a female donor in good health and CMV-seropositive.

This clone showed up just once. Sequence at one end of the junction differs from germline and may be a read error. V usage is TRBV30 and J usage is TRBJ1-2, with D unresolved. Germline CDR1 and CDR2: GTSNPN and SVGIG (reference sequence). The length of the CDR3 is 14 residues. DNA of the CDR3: TGTGCCTGGAGTGGTCAGGAAGTAGACTATCGCTACACCTTC. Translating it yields CAWSGQEVDYRYTF.

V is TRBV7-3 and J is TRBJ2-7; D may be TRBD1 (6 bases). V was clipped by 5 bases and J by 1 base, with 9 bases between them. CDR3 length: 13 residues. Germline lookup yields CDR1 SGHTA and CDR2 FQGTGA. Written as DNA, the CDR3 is TGTGCCAGCAGCCCCAGGGGATCCTACGAGCAGTACTTC. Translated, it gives CASSPRGSYEQYF.

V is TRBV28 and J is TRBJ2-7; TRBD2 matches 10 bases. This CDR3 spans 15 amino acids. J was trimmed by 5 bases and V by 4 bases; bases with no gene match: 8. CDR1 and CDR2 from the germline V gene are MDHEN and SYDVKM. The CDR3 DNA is TGTGCCAGCAGTTCTAGCGGGAGAGCGGAGGACGAGCAGTACTTC. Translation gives CASSSSGRAEDEQYF. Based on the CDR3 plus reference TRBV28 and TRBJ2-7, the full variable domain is DVKVTQSSRYLVKRTGEKVFLECVQDMDHENMFWYRQDPGLGLRLIYFSYDVKMKEKGDIPEGYSVSREKKERFSLILESASTNQTSMYLCASSSSGRAEDEQYFGPGTRLTVT.

CDR3: CASSFVPGTAFF. The CDR3 DNA is TGTGCCAGCAGCTTCGTACCCGGGACAGCTTTCTTC. The gene calls are TRBV7-2 and TRBJ2-1; 7 nucleotides line up with TRBD1. The CDR3 contains 12 residues. Germline V lookup: CDR1 SGHTA, CDR2 FQGNSA. V was pared by 3 bases and J by 16 bases, with 9 bases of the junction left unmatched.

CDR3 nucleotides: TGTGCCAGCAGCGTAGTGGGGAGGAGGGGGGGCTGGGGGATGAACACTGAAGCTTTCTTT. It codes for CASSVVGRRGGWGMNTEAFF. V usage is TRBV9 and J usage is TRBJ1-1, with D tentatively TRBD1 (6 bases). Germline CDR1 reads SGDLS; CDR2 reads YYNGEE. V lost 0 bases and J 0 bases, leaving 24 bases between the germline ends. The CDR3 extends over 20 amino acids.

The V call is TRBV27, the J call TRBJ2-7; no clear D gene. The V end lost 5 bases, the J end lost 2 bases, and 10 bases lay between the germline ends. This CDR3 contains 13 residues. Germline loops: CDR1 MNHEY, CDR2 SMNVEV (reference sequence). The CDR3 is CASSLEPAYEQYF. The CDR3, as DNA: TGTGCCAGCAGTCTGGAGCCTGCCTACGAGCAGTACTTC.

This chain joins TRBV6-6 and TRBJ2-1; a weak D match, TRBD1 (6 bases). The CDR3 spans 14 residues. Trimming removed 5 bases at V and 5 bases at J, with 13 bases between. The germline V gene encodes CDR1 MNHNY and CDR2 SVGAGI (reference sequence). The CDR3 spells CASSPTDRNNEQFF. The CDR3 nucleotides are TGTGCCAGCAGTCCAACGGACAGAAACAATGAGCAGTTCTTC.

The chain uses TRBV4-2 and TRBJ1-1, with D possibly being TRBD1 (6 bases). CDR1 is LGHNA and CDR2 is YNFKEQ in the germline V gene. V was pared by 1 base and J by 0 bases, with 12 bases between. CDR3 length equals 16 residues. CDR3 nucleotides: TGTGCCAGCAGCCAAGGGGGGGGCGCAGTGAACACTGAAGCTTTCTTT. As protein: CASSQGGGAVNTEAFF.

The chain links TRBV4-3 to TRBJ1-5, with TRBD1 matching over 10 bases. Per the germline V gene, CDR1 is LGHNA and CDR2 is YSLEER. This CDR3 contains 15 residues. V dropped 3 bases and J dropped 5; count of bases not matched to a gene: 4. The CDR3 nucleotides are TGCGCCAGCAGCCAGAGGACAGGGGGGGATCAGCCCCAGCATTTT. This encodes CASSQRTGGDQPQHF.

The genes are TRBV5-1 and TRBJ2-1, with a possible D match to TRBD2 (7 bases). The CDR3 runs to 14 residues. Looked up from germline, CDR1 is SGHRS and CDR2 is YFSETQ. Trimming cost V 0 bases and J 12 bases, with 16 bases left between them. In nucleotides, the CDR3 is TGCGCCAGCAGCTTGGCTGGGGGGGCCAGCGGGCAGTTCTTC. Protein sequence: CASSLAGGASGQFF. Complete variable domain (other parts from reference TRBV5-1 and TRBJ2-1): KAGVTQTPRYLIKTRGQQVTLSCSPISGHRSVSWYQQTPGQGLQFLFEYFSETQRNKGNFPGRFSGRQFSNSRSEMNVSTLELGDSALYLCASSLAGGASGQFFGPGTRLTVL.

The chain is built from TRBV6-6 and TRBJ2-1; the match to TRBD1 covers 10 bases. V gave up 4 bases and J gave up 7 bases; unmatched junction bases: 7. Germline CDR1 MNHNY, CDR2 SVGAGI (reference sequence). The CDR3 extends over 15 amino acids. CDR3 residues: CASSLGQGFVNEQFF. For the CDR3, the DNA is TGTGCCAGCAGTTTGGGACAGGGGTTCGTGAATGAGCAGTTCTTC.

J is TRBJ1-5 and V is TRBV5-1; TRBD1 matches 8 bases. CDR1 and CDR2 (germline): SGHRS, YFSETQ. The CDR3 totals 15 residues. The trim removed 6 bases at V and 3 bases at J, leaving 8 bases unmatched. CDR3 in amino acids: CASTPTGENNQPQHF. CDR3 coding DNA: TGCGCCAGCACCCCGACAGGGGAGAACAATCAGCCCCAGCATTTT.

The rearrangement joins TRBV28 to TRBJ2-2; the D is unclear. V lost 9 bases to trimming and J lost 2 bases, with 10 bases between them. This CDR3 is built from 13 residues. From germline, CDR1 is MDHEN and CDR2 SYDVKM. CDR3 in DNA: TGTGCCAGTTTAGCTGGCAACACCGGGGAGCTGTTTTTT. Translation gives CASLAGNTGELFF.

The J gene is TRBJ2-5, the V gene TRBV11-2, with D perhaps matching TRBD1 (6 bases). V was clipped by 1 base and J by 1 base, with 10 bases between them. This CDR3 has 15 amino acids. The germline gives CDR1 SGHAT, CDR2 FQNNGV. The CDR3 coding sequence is TGTGCCAGCAGCTTAGGGGGGACACCCCAAGAGACCCAGTACTTC. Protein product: CASSLGGTPQETQYF.

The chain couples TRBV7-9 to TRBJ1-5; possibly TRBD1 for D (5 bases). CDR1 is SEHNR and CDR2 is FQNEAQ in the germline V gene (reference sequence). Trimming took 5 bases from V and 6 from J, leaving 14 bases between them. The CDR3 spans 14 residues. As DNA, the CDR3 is TGTGCCAGCAGCCCACCGGGGGATGCTCAGCCCCAGCATTTT. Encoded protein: CASSPPGDAQPQHF.

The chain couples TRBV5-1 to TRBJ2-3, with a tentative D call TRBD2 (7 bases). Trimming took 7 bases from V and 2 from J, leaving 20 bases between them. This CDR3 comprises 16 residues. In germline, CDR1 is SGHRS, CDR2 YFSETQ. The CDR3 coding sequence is TGCGCCAGCCGTGATGGGGGGGGGCCTAACACAGATACGCAGTATTTT. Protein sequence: CASRDGGGPNTDTQYF. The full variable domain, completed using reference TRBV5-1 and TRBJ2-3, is KAGVTQTPRYLIKTRGQQVTLSCSPISGHRSVSWYQQTPGQGLQFLFEYFSETQRNKGNFPGRFSGRQFSNSRSEMNVSTLELGDSALYLCASRDGGGPNTDTQYFGPGTRLTVL.

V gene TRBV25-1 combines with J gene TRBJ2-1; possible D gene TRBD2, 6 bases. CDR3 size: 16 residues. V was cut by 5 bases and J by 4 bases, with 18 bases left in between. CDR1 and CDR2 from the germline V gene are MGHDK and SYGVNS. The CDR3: CASSKGPGGTYNEQFF. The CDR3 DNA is TGTGCCAGCAGTAAAGGGCCCGGGGGTACTTACAATGAGCAGTTCTTC.

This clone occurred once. The CDR3: CASSLGDRGSRQFF. The CDR3 coding sequence is TGCGCCAGCAGCTTGGGGGACAGGGGTTCTAGGCAGTTCTTC. This chain uses TRBV5-1 with TRBJ2-1; the match to TRBD1 covers 10 bases. The ends lost 0 bases at V and 12 bases at J; junction bases unmatched: 6. CDR1 and CDR2 (germline): SGHRS, YFSETQ. The CDR3 loop spans 14 amino acids.

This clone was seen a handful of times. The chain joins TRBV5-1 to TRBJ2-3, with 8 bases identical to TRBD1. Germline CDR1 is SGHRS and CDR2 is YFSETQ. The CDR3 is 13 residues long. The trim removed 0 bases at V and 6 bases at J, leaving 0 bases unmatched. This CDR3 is CASSLGTGDTQYF. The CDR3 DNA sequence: TGCGCCAGCAGCTTGGGGACAGGGGATACGCAGTATTTT.

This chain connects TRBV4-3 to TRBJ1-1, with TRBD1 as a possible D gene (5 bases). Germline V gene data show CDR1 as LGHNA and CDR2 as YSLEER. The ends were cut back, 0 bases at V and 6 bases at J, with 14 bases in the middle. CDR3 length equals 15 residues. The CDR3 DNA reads TGCGCCAGCAGCCAAGATAGATGGGGCGCATCTGAAGCTTTCTTT. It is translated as CASSQDRWGASEAFF.

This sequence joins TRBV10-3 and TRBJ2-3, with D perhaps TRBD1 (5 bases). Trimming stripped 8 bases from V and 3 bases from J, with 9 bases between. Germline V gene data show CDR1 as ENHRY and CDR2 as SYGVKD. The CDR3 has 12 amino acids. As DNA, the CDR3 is TGTGCCATCGGGGCCCAAACAGATACGCAGTATTTT. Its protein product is CAIGAQTDTQYF.

The CDR3 is CSVGVRGYNEQFF. The CDR3 DNA is TGCAGCGTTGGAGTAAGGGGCTACAATGAGCAGTTCTTC. The V gene is TRBV29-1, the J gene TRBJ2-1; TRBD1 might be the D (5 bases). V lost 4 bases and J 3 bases, leaving 10 bases between the germline ends. Germline CDR1 reads SQVTM; CDR2 reads ANQGSEA. The CDR3 length is 13 residues.

Here the CDR3 reads CASSFYGTQYF. The CDR3 DNA reads TGTGCCAGCAGCTTTTACGGGACCCAGTACTTC. This chain links TRBV7-2 with TRBJ2-5; D is uncertain. Germline V gene lookup returns CDR1 SGHTA and CDR2 FQGNSA. The V end was cut by 3 bases, the J end by 7 bases, with 6 bases between. This CDR3 has 11 residues.

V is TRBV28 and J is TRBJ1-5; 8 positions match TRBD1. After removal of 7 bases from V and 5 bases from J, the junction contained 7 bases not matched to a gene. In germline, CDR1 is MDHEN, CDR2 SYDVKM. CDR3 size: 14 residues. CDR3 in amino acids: CASILSGGYQPQHF. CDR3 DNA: TGTGCCAGCATTCTGTCAGGGGGCTATCAGCCCCAGCATTTT.

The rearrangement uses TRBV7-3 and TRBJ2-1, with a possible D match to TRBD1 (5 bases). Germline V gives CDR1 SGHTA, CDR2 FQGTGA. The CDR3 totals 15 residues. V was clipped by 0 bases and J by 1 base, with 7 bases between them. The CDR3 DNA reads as TGTGCCAGCAGCTTAACCGGACATTCCTACAATGAGCAGTTCTTC. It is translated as CASSLTGHSYNEQFF.

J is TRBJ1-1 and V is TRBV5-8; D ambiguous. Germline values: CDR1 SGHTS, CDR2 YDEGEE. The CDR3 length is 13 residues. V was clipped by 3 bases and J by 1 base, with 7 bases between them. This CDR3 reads CASSSTANTEAFF. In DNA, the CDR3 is TGTGCCAGCAGCTCTACAGCGAACACTGAAGCTTTCTTT. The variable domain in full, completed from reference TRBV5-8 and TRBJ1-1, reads EAGVTQSPTHLIKTRGQQATLRCSPISGHTSVYWYQQALGLGLQFLLWYDEGEERNRGNFPPRFSGRQFPNYSSELNVNALELEDSALYLCASSSTANTEAFFGQGTRLTVV.